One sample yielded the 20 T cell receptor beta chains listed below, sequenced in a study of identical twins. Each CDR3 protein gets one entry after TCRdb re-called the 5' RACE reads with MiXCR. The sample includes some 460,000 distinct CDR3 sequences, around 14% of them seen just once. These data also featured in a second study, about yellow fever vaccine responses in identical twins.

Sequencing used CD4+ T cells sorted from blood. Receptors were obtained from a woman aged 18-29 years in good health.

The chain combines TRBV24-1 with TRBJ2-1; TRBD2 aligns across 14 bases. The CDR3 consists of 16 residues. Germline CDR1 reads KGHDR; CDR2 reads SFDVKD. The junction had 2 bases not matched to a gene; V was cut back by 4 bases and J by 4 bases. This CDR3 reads CATSDWTSGRYNEQFF. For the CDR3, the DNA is TGTGCCACCAGTGACTGGACTAGCGGGAGGTACAATGAGCAGTTCTTC.

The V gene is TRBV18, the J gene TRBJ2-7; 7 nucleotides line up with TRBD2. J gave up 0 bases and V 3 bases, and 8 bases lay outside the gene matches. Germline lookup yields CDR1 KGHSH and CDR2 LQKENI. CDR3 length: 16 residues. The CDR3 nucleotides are TGTGCCAGCTCACCCCGGGGCGGGGGAAGCTCCTACGAGCAGTACTTC. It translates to CASSPRGGGSSYEQYF.

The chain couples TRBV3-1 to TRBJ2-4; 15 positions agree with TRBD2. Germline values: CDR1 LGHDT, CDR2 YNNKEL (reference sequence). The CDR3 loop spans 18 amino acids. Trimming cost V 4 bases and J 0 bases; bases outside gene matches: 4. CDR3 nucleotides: TGTGCCAGCAGCCTGGGACTAGCGGGAGGTTTAGCCAAAAACATTCAGTACTTC. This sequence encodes CASSLGLAGGLAKNIQYF.

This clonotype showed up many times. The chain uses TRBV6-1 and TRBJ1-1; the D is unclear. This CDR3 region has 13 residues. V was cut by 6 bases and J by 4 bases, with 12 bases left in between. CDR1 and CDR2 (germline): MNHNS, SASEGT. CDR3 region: CASSSTYGTEAFF. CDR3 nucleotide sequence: TGTGCCAGCAGCTCGACCTACGGCACTGAAGCTTTCTTT.

CDR3 loop: CASSSRGGYNEQFF. The CDR3 bases are TGTGCCAGTAGTAGCCGCGGGGGGTACAATGAGCAGTTCTTC. The V call is TRBV19, the J call TRBJ2-1; 8 nucleotides line up with TRBD2. This CDR3 is built from 14 residues. CDR1 is LNHDA, CDR2 SQIVND, per germline (reference sequence). V was clipped by 4 bases and J by 4 bases; unmatched bases: 3.

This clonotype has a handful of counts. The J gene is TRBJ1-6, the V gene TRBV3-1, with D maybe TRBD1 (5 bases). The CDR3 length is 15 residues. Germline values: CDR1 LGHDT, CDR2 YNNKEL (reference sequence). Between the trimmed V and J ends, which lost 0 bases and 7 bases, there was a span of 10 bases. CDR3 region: CASSQDPGHNSPLHF. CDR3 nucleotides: TGTGCCAGCAGCCAAGATCCAGGGCACAATTCACCCCTCCACTTT.

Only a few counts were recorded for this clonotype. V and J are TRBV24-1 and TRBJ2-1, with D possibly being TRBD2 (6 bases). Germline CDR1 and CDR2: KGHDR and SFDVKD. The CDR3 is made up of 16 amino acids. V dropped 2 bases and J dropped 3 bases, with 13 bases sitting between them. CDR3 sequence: CATSDSRIADYNEQFF. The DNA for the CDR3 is TGTGCCACCAGTGATTCTCGTATAGCGGACTACAATGAGCAGTTCTTC.

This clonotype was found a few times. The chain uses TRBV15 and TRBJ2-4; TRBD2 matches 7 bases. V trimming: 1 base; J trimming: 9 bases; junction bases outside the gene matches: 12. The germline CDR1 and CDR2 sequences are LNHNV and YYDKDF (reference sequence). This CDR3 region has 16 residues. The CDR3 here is CATSRGLGGSNGIQYF. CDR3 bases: TGTGCCACCAGCAGAGGTCTTGGCGGGAGTAACGGCATTCAGTACTTC.

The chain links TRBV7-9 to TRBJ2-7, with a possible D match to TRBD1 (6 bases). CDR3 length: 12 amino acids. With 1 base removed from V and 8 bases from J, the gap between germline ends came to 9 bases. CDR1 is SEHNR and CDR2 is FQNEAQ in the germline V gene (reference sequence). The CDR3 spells CASSLGTDKQYF. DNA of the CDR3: TGTGCCAGCAGCTTAGGGACAGATAAGCAGTACTTC.

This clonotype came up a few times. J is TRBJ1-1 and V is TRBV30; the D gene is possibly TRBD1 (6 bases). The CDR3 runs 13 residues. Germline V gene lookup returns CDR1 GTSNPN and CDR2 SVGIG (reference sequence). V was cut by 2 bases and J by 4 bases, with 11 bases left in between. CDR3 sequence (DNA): TGTGCCTGGAGTCTACAGGGAGGCACTGAAGCTTTCTTT. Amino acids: CAWSLQGGTEAFF.

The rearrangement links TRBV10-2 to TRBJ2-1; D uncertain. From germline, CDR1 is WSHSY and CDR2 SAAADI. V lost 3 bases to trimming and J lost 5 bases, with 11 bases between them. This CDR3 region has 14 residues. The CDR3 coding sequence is TGCGCCAGCAGTGACATGTTTGGCAACAATGAGCAGTTCTTC. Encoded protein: CASSDMFGNNEQFF.

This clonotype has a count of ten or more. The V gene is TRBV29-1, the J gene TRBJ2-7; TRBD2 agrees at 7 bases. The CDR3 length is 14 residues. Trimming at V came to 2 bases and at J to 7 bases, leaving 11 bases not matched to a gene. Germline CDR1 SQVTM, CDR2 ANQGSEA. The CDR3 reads CSVEIAGLTGEQYF. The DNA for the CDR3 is TGCAGCGTTGAAATAGCGGGCCTGACTGGTGAGCAGTACTTC.

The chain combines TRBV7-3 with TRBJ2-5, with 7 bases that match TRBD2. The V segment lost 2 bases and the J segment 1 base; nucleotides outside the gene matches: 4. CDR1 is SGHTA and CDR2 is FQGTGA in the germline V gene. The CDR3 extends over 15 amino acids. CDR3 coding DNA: TGTGCCAGCAGCTTATACGGGGGGTCCCAAGAGACCCAGTACTTC. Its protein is CASSLYGGSQETQYF.

The CDR3 here is CASSSTRGSGNSYEQYF. In DNA form, the CDR3 reads TGTGCCAGCAGCTCGACCCGGGGTAGCGGTAACTCCTACGAGCAGTACTTC. The V call is TRBV7-8, the J call TRBJ2-7; possible D gene TRBD2, 6 bases. V was clipped by 4 bases and J by 0 bases, with 19 bases between them. The germline V gene has CDR1 SGHVS and CDR2 FQNEAQ. CDR3 size: 17 residues.

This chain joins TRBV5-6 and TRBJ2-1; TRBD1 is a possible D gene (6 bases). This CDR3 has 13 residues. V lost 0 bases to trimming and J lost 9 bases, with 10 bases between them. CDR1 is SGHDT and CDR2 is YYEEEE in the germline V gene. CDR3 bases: TGTGCCAGCAGCTTGGACAGGGTCCCTGAGCAGTTCTTC. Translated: CASSLDRVPEQFF.

CDR3 region: CASSSSDRRQETQYF. In DNA form, the CDR3 reads TGTGCCAGCAGTTCCAGTGACAGGAGGCAAGAGACCCAGTACTTC. The chain couples TRBV6-5 to TRBJ2-5, with D perhaps matching TRBD1 (6 bases). The germline gives CDR1 MNHEY, CDR2 SVGAGI. V was clipped by 4 bases and J by 2 bases, with 14 bases between them. This CDR3 is 15 amino acids long.

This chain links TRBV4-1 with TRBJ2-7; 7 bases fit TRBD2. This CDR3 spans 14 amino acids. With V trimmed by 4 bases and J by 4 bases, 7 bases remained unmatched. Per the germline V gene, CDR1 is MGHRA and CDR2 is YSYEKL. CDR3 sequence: CASSRTSGKYEQYF. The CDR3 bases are TGCGCCAGCAGCCGGACCAGCGGGAAGTACGAGCAGTACTTC.

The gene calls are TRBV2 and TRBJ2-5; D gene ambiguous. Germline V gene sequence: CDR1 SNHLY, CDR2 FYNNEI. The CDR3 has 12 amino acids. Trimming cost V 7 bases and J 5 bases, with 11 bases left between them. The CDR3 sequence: CASIQHGETQYF. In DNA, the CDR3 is TGTGCCAGCATCCAACATGGGGAGACCCAGTACTTC.

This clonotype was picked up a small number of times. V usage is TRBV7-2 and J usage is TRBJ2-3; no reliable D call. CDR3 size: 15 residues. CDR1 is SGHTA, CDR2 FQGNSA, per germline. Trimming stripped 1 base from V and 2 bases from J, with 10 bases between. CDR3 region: CASSLVGPATDTQYF. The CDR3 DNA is TGTGCCAGCAGCTTAGTCGGCCCGGCCACAGATACGCAGTATTTT.

The DNA for the CDR3 is TGCGCCAGCAGCTTGGAGGGATTCCCCCAACAAGAGACCCAGTACTTC. It specifies CASSLEGFPQQETQYF. This chain joins TRBV5-1 and TRBJ2-5; no definite D call. The CDR3 is made up of 16 amino acids. The V gene lost 0 bases and the J gene lost 2 bases, with 14 bases spanning the gap. The germline V gene has CDR1 SGHRS and CDR2 YFSETQ.